This record looks at one T cell receptor (beta chain) sequence and its context. The data were obtained in a study of blood T cell repertoires in COVID-19. Study-level background: Sources were T cells, B-cell-depleted T cells, or PBMCs; the material itself was cDNA or gDNA.

As handled by the study authors: Amplification with reference gene primers provided the estimates of nucleated cell counts. Profiling relied on immunoSEQ multiplex PCR, and the TCRdb table lists in-frame clones only, not all of them. V, J and clone size reflect that table, while D and trimming were determined from the DNA. The top ten clones hold about 5.2% of a sample with roughly 11,000 clones, around 85% of them seen once. This clonotype was sampled from a human donor in a cohort sampled during active COVID-19. The sample comprised peripheral blood.

Here the CDR3 reads CASSQAAGGGGELFF. CDR3 bases: TGTGCCAGCAGCCAAGCGGCGGGGGGGGGCGGGGAGCTGTTTTTT. The chain carries TRBV4-2 and TRBJ2-2; 9 bases agree with TRBD2. The CDR3 length is 15 residues. V lost 1 base and J lost 7; bases outside the gene matches: 4. Germline lookup yields CDR1 LGHNA and CDR2 YNFKEQ.